A selection of T cell receptor beta chains follows, all from one sample in a study of blood T cell repertoires in COVID-19. Assay: immunoSEQ multiplex PCR; the TCRdb copy retains only in-frame clones and omits some. The repertoire consists of tens of thousands of clones, with 85% to 90% occurring once and the leading ten covering approximately 12%. Sequencing was carried out using peripheral blood. The receptors derive from a human donor in a cohort sampled during active COVID-19. The donor label of this sample is uncertain. CDR3s include the opening cysteine and the closing phenylalanine or tryptophan. The D gene is left open where the match is weak. Some rows have no size entry. The others give once, few or many, or a class for an expanded clone.

TRBV28,TRBJ2-1,.,TRBD2,CASSPASGASYNEQFF,TGTGCCAGCAGCCCGGCTAGCGGGGCGTCCTACAATGAGCAGTTCTTC
TRBV5-1,TRBJ2-7,.,TRBD1,CASSQTGGTYEQYF,TGCGCCAGCAGCCAGACAGGGGGCACGTACGAGCAGTACTTC
TRBV21-1,TRBJ1-3,.,.,CASSKVCETGASGNTIYF,TGTGCCAGCAGCAAAGTGTGTGAGACAGGGGCCTCTGGAAACACCATATATTTT
TRBV4-1,TRBJ2-1,.,TRBD2,CASSQNPGTSGNNEQFF,TGCGCCAGCAGCCAAAATCCCGGGACTAGCGGAAACAATGAGCAGTTCTTC
TRBV14,TRBJ1-4,.,.,CASSQDRVLNEKLFF,TGTGCCAGCAGCCAAGACAGGGTTTTAAATGAAAAACTGTTTTTT
TRBV24-1,TRBJ1-1,.,TRBD1,CATSETGQGTGAFF,TGTGCCACCAGTGAAACTGGACAGGGGACGGGAGCTTTCTTT
TRBV28,TRBJ1-2,.,TRBD1,CASSQTGFYGYTF,TGTGCCAGCAGTCAGACAGGGTTTTATGGCTACACCTTC
TRBV18,TRBJ2-2,.,TRBD1,CASSRRQGNTGELFF,TGTGCCAGCTCCCGGAGACAGGGGAACACCGGGGAGCTGTTTTTT
TRBV19,TRBJ2-4,.,TRBD2,CASSITGGTKNIQYF,TGTGCCAGTAGTATAACGGGAGGGACCAAAAACATTCAGTACTTC
TRBV10-2,TRBJ2-1,.,.,CASGAAYNEQFF,TGCGCCAGCGGTGCCGCCTACAATGAGCAGTTCTTC
TRBV10-1,TRBJ2-7,once,.,CASSESTGPYEQYF,TGCGCCAGCAGTGAGTCGACAGGCCCCTACGAGCAGTACTTC
TRBV19,TRBJ1-4,.,.,CASSIGLREKLFF,TGTGCCAGTAGTATAGGTCTCCGGGAAAAACTGTTTTTT
TRBV30,TRBJ1-1,.,TRBD1,CAWSKQGYTEAFF,TGTGCCTGGAGTAAACAGGGGTACACTGAAGCTTTCTTT